These 7 T cell receptor beta chains were all obtained from the same sample, sequenced in a study of CD8 T cell repertoires and HIV-1 epitope variants. Here immunoSEQ multiplex PCR was the method, and the copy in TCRdb shows in-frame clones only, minus some. The sample has some 6,500 clones, 65% to 70% seen once. No antigen is known for these receptors. The sample consisted of cultured CD8+ T cells derived from PBMCs. The receptors shown here come from a male donor with HIV.

The gene calls are TRBV29-1 and TRBJ2-1, with unresolved D. In germline, CDR1 is SQVTM, CDR2 ANQGSEA. The CDR3 has 10 residues. V lost 1 base to trimming and J lost 6 bases, with 1 base between them. This CDR3 reads CSVEGNEQFF. The CDR3 DNA sequence: TGCAGCGTTGAAGGCAATGAGCAGTTCTTC.

The chain combines TRBV30 with TRBJ2-2; 9 positions agree with TRBD2. This CDR3 has 14 residues. Germline CDR1 GTSNPN, CDR2 SVGIG (reference sequence). The ends lost 3 bases at V and 6 bases at J; junction bases unmatched: 5. CDR3 in amino acids: CAWSSGGKSGELFF. Here the CDR3 DNA reads TGTGCCTGGAGCAGCGGGGGGAAATCCGGGGAGCTGTTTTTT.

The chain uses TRBV28 and TRBJ1-1, with a possible D match to TRBD1 (6 bases). Germline V gives CDR1 MDHEN, CDR2 SYDVKM. Between the trimmed V and J ends, which lost 6 bases and 5 bases, there was a span of 25 bases. The CDR3 loop spans 17 amino acids. The CDR3 is CASSPRGMGASRTEAFF. The CDR3 DNA reads TGTGCCAGCAGCCCCCGGGGGATGGGGGCATCGAGAACTGAAGCTTTCTTT.

The chain employs TRBV13 and TRBJ2-7; the D call may be TRBD1 or TRBD2 (5 bases each). The CDR3 loop spans 14 amino acids. V gave up 0 bases and J gave up 4 bases, with 10 bases separating them. CDR1 and CDR2 from the germline V gene are PRHDT and FYEKMQ (reference sequence). In nucleotides, the CDR3 is TGTGCCAGCAGCTTAGGGGGGGATACTTACGAGCAGTACTTC. Amino acids: CASSLGGDTYEQYF.

In this sample, this clone turned up a few times. The chain carries TRBV28 and TRBJ1-1; weak D call: TRBD1 (6 bases). The germline CDR1 and CDR2 sequences are MDHEN and SYDVKM. The CDR3 is 12 amino acids. V shed 3 bases and J shed 14 bases, with 16 bases lying between them. Written as DNA, the CDR3 is TGTGCCAGCAGTTTTCGGAGGACGGGGGGCTTCTTT. It encodes CASSFRRTGGFF.

This clone was observed a handful of times. CDR3 protein: CASLQGHEQYF. For the CDR3, the DNA is TGTGCCAGCCTCCAGGGGCACGAGCAGTACTTC. The chain carries TRBV27 and TRBJ2-7; D is perhaps TRBD1 (6 bases). Deletions cut 8 bases from V and 5 bases from J, with 10 bases between. Germline CDR1 and CDR2: MNHEY and SMNVEV (reference sequence). The CDR3 covers 11 residues.

The chain has TRBV25-1 and TRBJ2-2; 9 bases match TRBD1. The germline V gene has CDR1 MGHDK and CDR2 SYGVNS. V lost 6 bases and J lost 1; bases outside the gene matches: 0. The CDR3 contains 14 residues. CDR3 residues: CASRGQGNTGELFF. DNA of the CDR3: TGTGCCAGCAGGGGACAGGGGAACACCGGGGAGCTGTTTTTT.